The present T cell receptor beta chain was sequenced within a study of OX40 agonist ivuxolimab in advanced cancers. This clone has more than one count but fewer than ten. Only in-frame clones appear in the TCRdb table, and some are missing; sequencing was by immunoSEQ multiplex PCR. The sample carries tens of thousands of clones, approximately 77% recorded once. From germline, CDR1 is MGHRA and CDR2 YSYEKL. V lost 3 bases to trimming and J lost 7 bases, with 22 bases between them. The CDR3 is 16 residues long. The source of this sequence is an adult with an advanced solid tumor such as melanoma, head and neck, liver or kidney cancer. Sequenced material: CD4+ or CD8+ T cells sorted from blood, taken in a trial of the OX40 agonist ivuxolimab. This rearrangement joins TRBV4-1 to TRBJ2-7, with a tentative D call TRBD2 (6 bases). Written as DNA, the CDR3 is TGCGCCAGCAGCCAGCTAGACATGGGAATCGGGGGAGAGCAGTACTTC. Residues: CASSQLDMGIGGEQYF.